This T cell receptor (beta chain) was identified in a study of identical twins. Broader study findings: Conclusions leaned on cross-sectional statistical analysis and did not track the same donors over time.

TCRdb processed the 5' RACE reads anew with MiXCR; each CDR3 protein has one entry. In the table there are hundreds of thousands of distinct CDR3 sequences, approximately 13% of which are singletons. V shed 6 bases, J shed 6 bases, and the junction held 11 bases outside the gene matches. Germline assignment: CDR1 DFQATT and CDR2 SNEGSKA (reference sequence). CDR3 length: 14 residues. As to this clonotype: Its antigen is unknown.

These records were also assigned to another study, of yellow fever vaccine responses in identical twins.

This TCR was sampled from a woman aged 18-35 years in good health. Sequenced sample: PBMCs. V is TRBV20-1 and J is TRBJ2-1; TRBD1 matches 7 bases. CDR3 sequence (DNA): TGCAGTGCCCGGACAAAATCAGGGGGCAATGAGCAGTTCTTC. This translates into CSARTKSGGNEQFF.